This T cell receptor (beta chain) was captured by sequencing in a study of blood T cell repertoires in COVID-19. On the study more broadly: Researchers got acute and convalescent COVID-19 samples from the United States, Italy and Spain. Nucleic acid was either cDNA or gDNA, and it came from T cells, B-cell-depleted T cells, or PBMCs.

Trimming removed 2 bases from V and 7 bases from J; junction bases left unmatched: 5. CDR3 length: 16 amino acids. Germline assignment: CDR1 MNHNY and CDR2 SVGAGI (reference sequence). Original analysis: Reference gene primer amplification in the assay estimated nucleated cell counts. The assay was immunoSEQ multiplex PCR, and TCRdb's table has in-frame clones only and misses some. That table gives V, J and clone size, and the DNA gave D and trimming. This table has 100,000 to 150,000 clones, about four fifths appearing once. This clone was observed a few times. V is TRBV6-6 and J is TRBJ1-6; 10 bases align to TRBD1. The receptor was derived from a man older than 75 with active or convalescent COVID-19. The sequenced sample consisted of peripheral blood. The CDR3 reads CASSYRDRGLNSPLHF. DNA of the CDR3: TGTGCCAGCAGTTACAGGGACAGGGGTCTAAATTCACCCCTCCACTTT.